This TCR beta chain was sequenced during a study of T cells in Graves' hyperthyroidism and ophthalmopathy. RNA transcripts were the template for amplifying TCR beta CDR3 regions. The TCR CDR3 first-round RT-PCR relied on the HTBI primer set. TCRdb recomputed calls from the multiplex PCR reads with MiXCR, one row per CDR3 protein. The repertoire holds about 550,000 distinct CDR3 sequences, with under 25% as singletons. This clonotype was recorded at least ten times. Its matching antigen is unknown. Lactation, pregnancy, other autoimmune disease or uncontrolled infection led to exclusion of patients. Overall study findings and caveats: Researchers found most expanded thyroid clonotypes above 0.001 in blood as well. Model-based prediction identified ophthalmopathy a median 6.5 months prior to its onset. Ophthalmopathy was told apart from stable hyperthyroidism by a 13 V-J model.

Sequencing input: blood. This TCR derives from a man younger than 30 with Graves' hyperthyroidism.

The CDR3 DNA sequence: TGTGCCAGCAGTGCGCCACTAGCCTACGAGCAGTACTTC. Amino acids: CASSAPLAYEQYF. This chain uses TRBV2 with TRBJ2-7; D possibly corresponds to TRBD2 (5 bases). The germline V gene has CDR1 SNHLY and CDR2 FYNNEI. The CDR3 has 13 amino acids. V lost 4 bases and J 2 bases, leaving 9 bases between the germline ends.